This T cell receptor beta chain was recorded in a study of T-cell memory formation after mild COVID-19 (dated by TCRdb to the early 2020s). In terms of the full investigation: TCR sequence clusters from the two donors were largely donor specific. In two donors, T-cell clones that expanded and contracted after mild COVID-19 were tracked by sequencing TCRalpha and TCRbeta repertoires over time. The cohort was made up of two young adult volunteers, one female and one male, who were previously healthy. On the study overall, not on this receptor specifically: Clones contracting from day 15 to 85 had balanced CD4/CD8 phenotypes, while a second wave expanding from day 15 to 37 was biased towards CD4+. Some responding clones were detected in pre-infection memory, which suggested that pre-existing cross-reactive memory T cells had joined the SARS-CoV-2 response. The study included only a couple of mild cases, and larger cohorts that include severe cases with pre-infection samples were judged to be necessary. Whether the second-wave clones peaking on day 37 were SARS-CoV-2 specific was not confirmed. Contracting CD4+ clones turned up mainly in the CM and EM memory subsets, whereas EMRA was where CD8+ clones were enriched.

PBMCs were isolated by Ficoll-Paque density gradient centrifugation. Reads for this sample came from an Illumina NovaSeq 6000. TCRalpha and TCRbeta cDNA libraries were built by 5'RACE with constant-segment primers, adding sample barcodes and unique molecular identifiers. RNA was extracted from every sample with Trizol reagent. The libraries were amplified in two PCR steps, and the second step added a second sample barcode and Illumina TruSeq adapters. Sequencing of the libraries was done on an Illumina NovaSeq, producing 2 x 150 bp paired-end reads. Concerning the study's data processing: Reads were demultiplexed and collapsed into UMI-guided consensus sequences with migec v1.2.7. Using mixcr v2.1.11, UMI consensuses were aligned to TRA and TRB V and J templates and then assembled into clonotypes. Clonotypes were classified as expanded or contracted when called significant by both edgeR and NoisET, with noise models trained on biological replicates. edgeR calls used a false discovery rate-adjusted p below 0.01 and a log2 fold-change threshold of 1. As an exploratory analysis of dynamics, max-normalized trajectories of the 1000 most abundant clonotypes were examined by PCA with hierarchical clustering. Separately sequenced CD4+ and CD8+ repertoires were used to assign a CD4 or CD8 phenotype to each responding clone. TCRdb reworked the public reads: Q25 trimming with fastp, MiXCR clone assembly, productive beta chains retained. Identical CDR3 protein sequences are pooled into one entry, listed with their most common genes and DNA. Clone size and V and J calls follow TCRdb, not the original study. The sample records around 420,000 distinct CDR3 sequences, 20% to 25% of which are singletons. The ten largest clones take up 7% to 9.5% of the sample.

Comments on this clonotype: Its antigen specificity is not known. Base quality data are lacking; no much larger clone is found one base away.

The germline V gene sets CDR1 to SGHRS and CDR2 to YFSETQ. At the junction V is shortened by 7 bases and J by 1 base, with 14 bases in between. The CDR3 covers 15 residues, taking in both the cysteine and the phenylalanine. Only the CDR3 DNA is retained, 45 bases long and in frame from the first base. This TCR was recovered from an adult woman who had mild COVID-19 (a few samples of this study predate the infection). The sample titles of this study are shuffled in the database, so cell type and time point are left out; the donor was told from shared clones. The sample consisted of PBMCs or a T cell subset sorted from them (not recorded which). The sequence is built from TRBV5-1 and TRBJ2-2; TRBD1 could be the D gene, as 6 bases match. This receptor carries the CDR3 CASGTGRMNTGELFF. The nucleotide sequence reads as follows: TGCGCCAGCGGTACAGGGCGCATGAACACCGGGGAGCTGTTTTTT.